A selection of T cell receptor beta chains follows, all from one sample in a study of T-cell reconstitution after alpha-beta-depleted transplantation in children. One entry per CDR3 protein, called by TCRdb with MiXCR from the PCR reads. The sample lists about 200,000 distinct CDR3 sequences, about 8.4% occurring once. Sequencing was performed on PBMCs, mostly from graft donor cells, taken 360 days after TCRalphabeta/CD19-depleted stem cell transplant. The receptors derive from a male patient aged 2-15 years who had a stem cell transplant for acute myeloid leukemia, so the T cells may come from the graft donor. CDR3s include the opening cysteine and the closing phenylalanine or tryptophan. Fields, in order: V gene, D gene, J gene, CDR3 length, clone size, CDR3 protein, CDR3 DNA. A D gene is named only where the DNA matches it firmly. Only some rows state a clone size, as once, few, many or a class for expanded clones.

v_call: TRBV12-3/TRBV12-4
d_call: NA
j_call: TRBJ2-5
cdr3_length: 15
clone_size: NA
cdr3_aa: CASSLGGGRGETQYF
cdr3_nt: TGTGCCAGCAGTTTGGGGGGGGGGCGTGGAGAGACCCAGTACTTC

v_call: TRBV20-1
d_call: TRBD1
j_call: TRBJ2-7
cdr3_length: 14
clone_size: NA
cdr3_aa: CSAFGQGVPYEQYF
cdr3_nt: TGCAGTGCTTTCGGACAGGGTGTCCCCTACGAGCAGTACTTC

v_call: TRBV6-5
d_call: NA
j_call: TRBJ2-5
cdr3_length: 14
clone_size: many
cdr3_aa: CASSYSGDLRAQYF
cdr3_nt: TGTGCCAGCAGTTACTCTGGGGACCTCAGGGCCCAGTACTTC

v_call: TRBV4-1
d_call: NA
j_call: TRBJ2-7
cdr3_length: 15
clone_size: NA
cdr3_aa: CASSLGGRGQYEQYF
cdr3_nt: TGCGCCAGCAGCCTTGGGGGCAGGGGTCAATACGAGCAGTACTTC

v_call: TRBV5-1
d_call: NA
j_call: TRBJ2-5
cdr3_length: 14
clone_size: few
cdr3_aa: CASSHGTPEETQYF
cdr3_nt: TGCGCCAGCAGTCATGGGACACCTGAAGAGACCCAGTACTTC

v_call: TRBV4-2
d_call: NA
j_call: TRBJ2-3
cdr3_length: 16
clone_size: NA
cdr3_aa: CASSHPGPESTGTQYF
cdr3_nt: TGTGCCAGCAGCCATCCGGGCCCGGAATCCACGGGTACGCAGTATTTT

v_call: TRBV29-1
d_call: NA
j_call: TRBJ2-5
cdr3_length: 13
clone_size: few
cdr3_aa: CSVLGTGQETQYF
cdr3_nt: TGCAGCGTTCTTGGGACGGGACAAGAGACCCAGTACTTC

v_call: TRBV12-3/TRBV12-4
d_call: NA
j_call: TRBJ1-2
cdr3_length: 14
clone_size: few
cdr3_aa: CASSSAHRTDGYTF
cdr3_nt: TGTGCCAGCAGTTCCGCGCACAGGACGGATGGCTACACCTTC

v_call: TRBV5-1
d_call: NA
j_call: TRBJ2-7
cdr3_length: 16
clone_size: once
cdr3_aa: CASSGMPGPSSYEQYF
cdr3_nt: TGCGCCAGCAGCGGGATGCCGGGACCGAGCTCCTACGAGCAGTACTTC

v_call: TRBV4-3
d_call: NA
j_call: TRBJ2-7
cdr3_length: 15
clone_size: many
cdr3_aa: CASSQARSFSYEQYF
cdr3_nt: TGCGCCAGCAGCCAAGCTCGCAGTTTCTCCTACGAGCAGTACTTC

v_call: TRBV12-3/TRBV12-4
d_call: NA
j_call: TRBJ2-6
cdr3_length: 14
clone_size: few
cdr3_aa: CASLRDSGANVLTF
cdr3_nt: TGTGCCAGCTTAAGGGATAGTGGGGCCAACGTCCTGACTTTC

v_call: TRBV7-8
d_call: NA
j_call: TRBJ1-5
cdr3_length: 16
clone_size: few
cdr3_aa: CASSPWGIRGNQPQHF
cdr3_nt: TGTGCCAGCAGCCCCTGGGGAATACGAGGCAATCAGCCCCAGCATTTT

v_call: TRBV18
d_call: NA
j_call: TRBJ1-2
cdr3_length: 14
clone_size: NA
cdr3_aa: CASSPPTGFYGYTF
cdr3_nt: TGTGCCAGCTCACCACCGACCGGATTCTATGGCTACACCTTC

v_call: TRBV29-1
d_call: TRBD2
j_call: TRBJ2-7
cdr3_length: 14
clone_size: few
cdr3_aa: CSVEGGALGYEQYF
cdr3_nt: TGCAGCGTTGAGGGAGGGGCCTTGGGGTACGAGCAGTACTTC

v_call: TRBV5-1
d_call: NA
j_call: TRBJ1-1
cdr3_length: 13
clone_size: many
cdr3_aa: CASSFGGATEAFF
cdr3_nt: TGCGCCAGCAGCTTTGGGGGTGCCACTGAAGCTTTCTTT

v_call: TRBV20-1
d_call: NA
j_call: TRBJ2-4
cdr3_length: 17
clone_size: few
cdr3_aa: CSARDFGGPLAKNIQYF
cdr3_nt: TGCAGTGCTAGAGATTTTGGGGGCCCTCTAGCCAAAAACATTCAGTACTTC

v_call: TRBV6-5
d_call: NA
j_call: TRBJ1-1
cdr3_length: 15
clone_size: many
cdr3_aa: CASRAGGKKNTEAFF
cdr3_nt: TGTGCCAGCAGGGCGGGGGGGAAAAAGAACACTGAAGCTTTCTTT

v_call: TRBV28
d_call: TRBD1
j_call: TRBJ1-1
cdr3_length: 12
clone_size: many
cdr3_aa: CASWTGYTEAFF
cdr3_nt: TGTGCCAGTTGGACAGGGTACACTGAAGCTTTCTTT

v_call: TRBV29-1
d_call: NA
j_call: TRBJ1-4
cdr3_length: 16
clone_size: many
cdr3_aa: CSVKQGNLATNEKLFF
cdr3_nt: TGCAGCGTCAAACAGGGTAATCTTGCAACTAATGAAAAACTGTTTTTT

v_call: TRBV7-9
d_call: NA
j_call: TRBJ2-6
cdr3_length: 16
clone_size: few
cdr3_aa: CASSLVAASGANVLTF
cdr3_nt: TGTGCCAGCAGCTTAGTAGCGGCCTCTGGGGCCAACGTCCTGACTTTC

v_call: TRBV6-5
d_call: TRBD1
j_call: TRBJ2-3
cdr3_length: 11
clone_size: many
cdr3_aa: CASSWDSSWYF
cdr3_nt: TGTGCCAGCAGTTGGGACAGTTCCTGGTATTTT

v_call: TRBV29-1
d_call: NA
j_call: TRBJ1-4
cdr3_length: 13
clone_size: NA
cdr3_aa: CSVVGQPNEKLFF
cdr3_nt: TGCAGCGTTGTTGGACAGCCTAATGAAAAACTGTTTTTT

v_call: TRBV18
d_call: TRBD2
j_call: TRBJ2-7
cdr3_length: 15
clone_size: once
cdr3_aa: CASSPSAGAAYEQYF
cdr3_nt: TGTGCCAGCTCACCCTCCGCGGGAGCCGCCTACGAGCAGTACTTC

v_call: TRBV12-3/TRBV12-4
d_call: NA
j_call: TRBJ2-3
cdr3_length: 18
clone_size: NA
cdr3_aa: CASSLAGGPWGLKDTQYF
cdr3_nt: TGTGCCAGCAGTTTAGCCGGGGGCCCGTGGGGTCTAAAAGATACGCAGTATTTT

v_call: TRBV20-1
d_call: NA
j_call: TRBJ1-5
cdr3_length: 14
clone_size: NA
cdr3_aa: CSATNGLVNQPQHF
cdr3_nt: TGCAGTGCCACGAACGGACTGGTTAATCAGCCCCAGCATTTT

v_call: TRBV5-1
d_call: NA
j_call: TRBJ2-1
cdr3_length: 14
clone_size: few
cdr3_aa: CASSQDDRDNEQFF
cdr3_nt: TGCGCCAGCAGCCAAGACGACAGAGACAATGAGCAGTTCTTC

v_call: TRBV18
d_call: NA
j_call: TRBJ2-2
cdr3_length: 16
clone_size: few
cdr3_aa: CASSLYSGKNTGELFF
cdr3_nt: TGTGCCAGCTCACTGTATTCCGGGAAGAACACCGGGGAGCTGTTTTTT

v_call: TRBV6-1
d_call: TRBD1
j_call: TRBJ1-5
cdr3_length: 17
clone_size: few
cdr3_aa: CASSEWNRGRFVPPQHF
cdr3_nt: TGTGCCAGCAGTGAATGGAACAGGGGAAGGTTTGTTCCGCCCCAGCATTTT